This T cell receptor (beta chain) was recovered during a study of blood T cell repertoires in COVID-19. The authors' processing: Nucleated cell number was recorded as an estimate derived from reference gene primer amplification. Method: immunoSEQ multiplex PCR; TCRdb's copy keeps in-frame clones and lacks some. V, J and clone size derive from that table, while D and trimming were established from the DNA sequence. The sample lists around 250,000 clones; 65% to 85% were seen once. Sequenced sample: peripheral blood. The receptor was isolated from a man older than 75 with acute or convalescent COVID-19.

CDR3 bases: TGTGCCAGCAGCTTGACTAACAGGGTTCGGGAAAAACTGTTTTTT. It codes for CASSLTNRVREKLFF. The chain has TRBV7-8 and TRBJ1-4, with D perhaps TRBD1 (6 bases). V shed 3 bases and J shed 8 bases, with 16 bases lying between them. The germline CDR1 and CDR2 sequences are SGHVS and FQNEAQ. CDR3 length: 15 amino acids.